What follows describes a single T cell receptor (beta chain). Looked up from germline, CDR1 is SQVTM and CDR2 is ANQGSEA. The CDR3 consists of 13 residues. The V and J ends lost 6 bases and 0 bases respectively, with 6 bases between them. Assay used: immunoSEQ multiplex PCR; TCRdb lists only in-frame clones, some missing. The data hold some 60,000 clones, with about 86% observed a single time. The sample is drawn from a study of blood T cell repertoires in COVID-19. V and J are TRBV29-1 and TRBJ2-6, with D possibly TRBD1 on 6 matching bases. The origin of this receptor is a woman older than 75 with active or convalescent COVID-19. The specimen was peripheral blood. CDR3 DNA sequence: TGCAGCGTGGACAGCTCTGGGGCCAACGTCCTGACTTTC. Protein: CSVDSSGANVLTF.